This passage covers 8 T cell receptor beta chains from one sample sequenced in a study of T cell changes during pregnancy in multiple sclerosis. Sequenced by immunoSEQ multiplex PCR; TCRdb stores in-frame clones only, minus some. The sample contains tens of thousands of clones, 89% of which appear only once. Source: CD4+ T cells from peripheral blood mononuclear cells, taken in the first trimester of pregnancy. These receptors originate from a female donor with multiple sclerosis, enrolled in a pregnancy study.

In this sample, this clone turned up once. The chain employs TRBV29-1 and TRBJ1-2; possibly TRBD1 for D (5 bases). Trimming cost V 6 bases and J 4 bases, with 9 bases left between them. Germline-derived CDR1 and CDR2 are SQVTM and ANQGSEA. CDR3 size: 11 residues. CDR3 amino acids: CSVVDSYGYTF. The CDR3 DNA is TGCAGCGTAGTAGACAGCTATGGCTACACCTTC.

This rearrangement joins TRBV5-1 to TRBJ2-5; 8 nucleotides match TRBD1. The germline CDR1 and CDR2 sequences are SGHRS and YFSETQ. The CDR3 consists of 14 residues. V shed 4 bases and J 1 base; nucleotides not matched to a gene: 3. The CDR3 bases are TGCGCCAGCAGCCGAGGACAGGGCCAAGAGACCCAGTACTTC. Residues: CASSRGQGQETQYF.

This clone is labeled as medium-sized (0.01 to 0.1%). CDR3 coding DNA: TGCGCCAGCAGCAACACCGGGACACCCATTTTGGGGAGCAACACTGAAGCTTTCTTT. As protein: CASSNTGTPILGSNTEAFF. V is TRBV4-1 and J is TRBJ1-1; D possibly corresponds to TRBD1 (6 bases). The V gene's germline CDR1 is MGHRA and CDR2 YSYEKL. The CDR3 length is 19 residues. V was cut by 5 bases and J by 2 bases, with 27 bases left in between.

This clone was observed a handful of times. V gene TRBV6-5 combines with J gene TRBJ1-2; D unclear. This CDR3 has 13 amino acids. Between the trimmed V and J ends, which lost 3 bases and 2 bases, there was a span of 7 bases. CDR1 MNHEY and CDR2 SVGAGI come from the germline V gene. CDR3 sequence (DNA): TGTGCCAGCAGTTATGCGGCAAACTATGGCTACACCTTC. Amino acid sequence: CASSYAANYGYTF.

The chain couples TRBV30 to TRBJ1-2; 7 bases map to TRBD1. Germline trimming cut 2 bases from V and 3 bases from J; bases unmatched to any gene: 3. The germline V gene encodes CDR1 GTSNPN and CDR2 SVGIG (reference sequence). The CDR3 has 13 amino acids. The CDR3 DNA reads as TGTGCCTGGAGTAGGGACAGCGACTATGGCTACACCTTC. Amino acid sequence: CAWSRDSDYGYTF.

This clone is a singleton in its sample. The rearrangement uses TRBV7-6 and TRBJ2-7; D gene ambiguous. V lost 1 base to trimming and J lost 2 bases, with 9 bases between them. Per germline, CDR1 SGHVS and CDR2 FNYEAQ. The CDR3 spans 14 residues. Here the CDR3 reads CASSLGGRAYEQYF. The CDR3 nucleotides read TGTGCCAGCAGCTTAGGTGGCCGGGCCTACGAGCAGTACTTC.

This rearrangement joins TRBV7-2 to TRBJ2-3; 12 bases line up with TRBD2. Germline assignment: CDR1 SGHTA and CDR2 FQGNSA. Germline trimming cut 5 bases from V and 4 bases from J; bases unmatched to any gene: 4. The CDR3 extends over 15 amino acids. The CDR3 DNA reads TGTGCCAGCAGCGCTAGCGGGGGGGGATCAGATACGCAGTATTTT. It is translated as CASSASGGGSDTQYF.

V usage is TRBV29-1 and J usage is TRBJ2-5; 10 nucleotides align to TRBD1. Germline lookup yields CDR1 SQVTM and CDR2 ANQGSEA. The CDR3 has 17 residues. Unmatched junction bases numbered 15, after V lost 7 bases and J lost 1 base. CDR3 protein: CSASPGQGTTIQETQYF. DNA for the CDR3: TGCAGCGCTTCACCGGGACAGGGGACAACCATCCAAGAGACCCAGTACTTC.